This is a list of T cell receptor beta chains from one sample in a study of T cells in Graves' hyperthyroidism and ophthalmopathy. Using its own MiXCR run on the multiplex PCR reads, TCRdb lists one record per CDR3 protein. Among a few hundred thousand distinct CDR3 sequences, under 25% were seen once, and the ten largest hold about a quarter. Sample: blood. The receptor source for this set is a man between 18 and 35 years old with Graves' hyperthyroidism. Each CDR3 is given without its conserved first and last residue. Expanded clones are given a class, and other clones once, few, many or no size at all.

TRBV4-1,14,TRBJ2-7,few,ASSPRGAGVTYEQY
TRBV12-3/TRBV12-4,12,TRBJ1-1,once,ASSRSVTGGEAF
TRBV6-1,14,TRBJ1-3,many,ASSRTGGPSGNTIY
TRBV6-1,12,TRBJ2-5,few,ASSKPDRGETQY
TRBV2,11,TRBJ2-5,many,ASSADRAETQY
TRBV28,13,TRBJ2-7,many,ASSLGPTGSYEQY
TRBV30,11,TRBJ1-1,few,AWSPSRGSEAF
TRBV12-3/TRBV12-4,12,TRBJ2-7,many,ASTPTGGGGEQY
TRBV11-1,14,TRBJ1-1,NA,ASSLKGDRVNTEAF
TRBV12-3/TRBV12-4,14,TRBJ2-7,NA,ASSLDWAGRSYEQY
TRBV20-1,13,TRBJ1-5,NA,SATSPRDRGQPQH
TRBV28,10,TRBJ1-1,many,ASSPPGSEAF
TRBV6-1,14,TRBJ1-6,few,ASSDVGQGAFAPLH
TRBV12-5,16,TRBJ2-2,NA,ASGPHDRDRGFAGELF
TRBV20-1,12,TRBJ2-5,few,SARYQGSQETQY
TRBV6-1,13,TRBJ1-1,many,ASSEHPEINTEAF
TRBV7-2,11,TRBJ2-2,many,ASSRDSAGELF
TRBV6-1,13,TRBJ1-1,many,ASSEGVGMNTEAF
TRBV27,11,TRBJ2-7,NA,ASSFGSTYEHY
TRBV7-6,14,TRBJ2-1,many,ASSLSLRGLRNEQF
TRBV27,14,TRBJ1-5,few,ASSLSTVCSNQPQH
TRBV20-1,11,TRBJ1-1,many,SARDRLSTEAF
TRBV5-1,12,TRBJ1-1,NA,ASSDGGRTGEAF
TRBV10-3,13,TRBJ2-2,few,ATVATRENTGELF
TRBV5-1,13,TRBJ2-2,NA,ASSLLTGGSGELF
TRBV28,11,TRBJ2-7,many,AIATGGAREQY
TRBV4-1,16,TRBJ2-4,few,ASSQLLLTRYAKNIQY